This T cell receptor (beta chain) was captured in a study of neoadjuvant anti-PD-1 for oral cavity cancer. General study findings and limits: Higher pretreatment Treg/Th17 ratios tracked higher pretreatment blood clonality.

Clones were sequenced by immunoSEQ multiplex PCR, and TCRdb holds only the in-frame ones, with some missing. The sample gives under 15,000 clones, around 62% of which show up once; approximately 2.9% is in the top ten. In regard to this clone: The target antigen is unknown.

These newly diagnosed stage II-IVA oral cavity squamous cell carcinoma patients had no prior systemic or radiation treatment. The patients had HPV-negative, locally advanced oral cavity squamous cell carcinoma. Germline assignment: CDR1 SGHRS and CDR2 YFSETQ. This CDR3 has 15 amino acids. After removal of 4 bases from V and 0 bases from J, the junction contained 4 bases not matched to a gene. V is TRBV5-1 and J is TRBJ2-3; 8 positions agree with TRBD1. This clonotype was obtained from a person aged 40 to 85 with oral cavity squamous cell carcinoma. Sequencing used PBMCs, obtained before nivolumab (anti-PD-1) treatment. CDR3 amino acids: CASSGGQGSTDTQYF. In nucleotides, the CDR3 is TGCGCCAGCAGCGGTGGACAGGGTAGCACAGATACGCAGTATTTT.